The present TCR beta chain was sequenced within a study of T-cell memory formation after mild COVID-19. Looking at the study overall: TCR clusters were largely donor specific.

Broader study findings: Second-wave clones reaching peak frequency on day 37 lacked confirmed SARS-CoV-2 specificity. Later expanders leaned CD4+, whereas day 15 to 85 contracting clones were balanced CD4/CD8. Pre-infection memory already had some responding clones, implying cross-reactive memory joined.

TCRdb re-derived calls from the 5' RACE reads in MiXCR, one entry per CDR3 protein. The top ten clones hold about 2% of a sample with under 250,000 distinct CDR3 sequences, approximately 15% of them seen once. The table lists this clonotype with a few counts. Its antigen is not identified. CDR1 is SQVTM, CDR2 ANQGSEA, per germline. Trimming took 7 bases from V and 1 from J; bases not matched to a gene: 3. The CDR3 is made up of 13 amino acids. This receptor was obtained from an adult woman who had mild COVID-19 (a few samples of this study predate the infection). Cell type and time point are not known. The chain recombines TRBV29-1 with TRBJ2-3, with 9 bases lining up with TRBD2. Sequencing input: PBMCs or a T cell subset sorted from them (not recorded which). The CDR3: CSGAGGRTDTQYF. CDR3 sequence (DNA): TGCAGCGGAGCGGGAGGCCGCACAGATACGCAGTATTTT.